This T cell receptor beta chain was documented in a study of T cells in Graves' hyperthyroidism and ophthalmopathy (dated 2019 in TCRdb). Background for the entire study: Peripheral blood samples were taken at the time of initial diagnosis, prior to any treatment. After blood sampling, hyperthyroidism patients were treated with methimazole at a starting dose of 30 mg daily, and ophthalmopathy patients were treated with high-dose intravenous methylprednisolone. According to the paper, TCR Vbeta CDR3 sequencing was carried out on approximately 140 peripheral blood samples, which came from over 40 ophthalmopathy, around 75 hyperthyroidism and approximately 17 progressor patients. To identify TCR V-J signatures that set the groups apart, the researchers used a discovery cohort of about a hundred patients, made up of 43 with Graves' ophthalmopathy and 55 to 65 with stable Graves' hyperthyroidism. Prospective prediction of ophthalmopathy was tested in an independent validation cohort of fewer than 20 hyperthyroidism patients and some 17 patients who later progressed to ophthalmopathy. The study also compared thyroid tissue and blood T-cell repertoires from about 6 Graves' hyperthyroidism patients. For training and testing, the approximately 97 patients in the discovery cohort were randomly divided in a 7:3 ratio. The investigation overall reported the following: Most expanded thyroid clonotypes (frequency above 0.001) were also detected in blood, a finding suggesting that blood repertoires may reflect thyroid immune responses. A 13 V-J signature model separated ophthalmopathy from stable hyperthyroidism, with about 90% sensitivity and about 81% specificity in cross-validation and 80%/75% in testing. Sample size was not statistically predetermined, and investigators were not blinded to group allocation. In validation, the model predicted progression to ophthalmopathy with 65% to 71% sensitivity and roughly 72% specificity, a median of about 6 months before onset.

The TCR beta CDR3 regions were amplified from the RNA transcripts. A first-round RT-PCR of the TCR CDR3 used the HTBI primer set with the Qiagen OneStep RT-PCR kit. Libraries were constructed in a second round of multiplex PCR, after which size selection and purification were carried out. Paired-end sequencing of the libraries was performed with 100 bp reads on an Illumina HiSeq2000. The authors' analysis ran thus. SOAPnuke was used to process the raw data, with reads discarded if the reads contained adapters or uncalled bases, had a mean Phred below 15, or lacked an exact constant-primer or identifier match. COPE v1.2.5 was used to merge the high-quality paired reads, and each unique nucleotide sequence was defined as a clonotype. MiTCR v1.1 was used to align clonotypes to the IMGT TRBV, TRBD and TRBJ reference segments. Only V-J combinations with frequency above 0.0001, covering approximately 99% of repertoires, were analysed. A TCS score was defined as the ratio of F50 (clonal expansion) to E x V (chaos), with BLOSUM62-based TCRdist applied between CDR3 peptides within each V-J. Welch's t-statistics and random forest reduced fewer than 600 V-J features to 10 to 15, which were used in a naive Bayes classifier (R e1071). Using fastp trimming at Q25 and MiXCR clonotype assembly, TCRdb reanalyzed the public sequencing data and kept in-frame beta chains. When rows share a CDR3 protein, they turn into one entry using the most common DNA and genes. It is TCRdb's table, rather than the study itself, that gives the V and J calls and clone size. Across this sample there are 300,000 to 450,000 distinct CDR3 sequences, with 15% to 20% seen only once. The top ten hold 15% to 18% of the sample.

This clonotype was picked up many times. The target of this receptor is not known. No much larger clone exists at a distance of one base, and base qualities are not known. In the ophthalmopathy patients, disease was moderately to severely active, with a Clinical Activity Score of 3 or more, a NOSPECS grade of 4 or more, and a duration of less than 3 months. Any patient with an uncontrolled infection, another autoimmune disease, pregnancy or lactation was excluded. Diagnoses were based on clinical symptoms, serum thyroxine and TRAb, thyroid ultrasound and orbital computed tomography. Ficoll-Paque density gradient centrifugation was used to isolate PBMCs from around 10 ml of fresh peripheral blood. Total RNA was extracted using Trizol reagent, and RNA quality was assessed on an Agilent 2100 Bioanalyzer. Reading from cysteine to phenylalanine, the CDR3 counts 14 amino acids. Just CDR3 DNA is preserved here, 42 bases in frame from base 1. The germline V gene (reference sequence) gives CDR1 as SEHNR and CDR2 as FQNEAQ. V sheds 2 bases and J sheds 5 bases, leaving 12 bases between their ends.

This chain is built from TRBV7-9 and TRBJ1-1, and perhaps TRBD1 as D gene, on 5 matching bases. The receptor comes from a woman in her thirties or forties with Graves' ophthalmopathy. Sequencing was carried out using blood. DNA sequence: TGTGCCAGCAGCTTACCCCGGGGACGTACTGAAGCTTTCTTT. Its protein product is CASSLPRGRTEAFF.